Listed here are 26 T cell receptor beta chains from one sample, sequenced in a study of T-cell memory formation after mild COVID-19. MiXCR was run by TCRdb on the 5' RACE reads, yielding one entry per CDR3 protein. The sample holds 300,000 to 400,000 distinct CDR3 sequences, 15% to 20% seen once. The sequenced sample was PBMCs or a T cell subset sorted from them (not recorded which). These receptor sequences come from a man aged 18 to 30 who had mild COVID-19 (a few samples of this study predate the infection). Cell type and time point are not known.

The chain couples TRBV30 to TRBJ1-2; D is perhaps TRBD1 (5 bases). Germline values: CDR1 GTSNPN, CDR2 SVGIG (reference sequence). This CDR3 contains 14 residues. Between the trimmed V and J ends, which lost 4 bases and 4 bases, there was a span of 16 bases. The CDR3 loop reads CAWNLGGRAYGYTF. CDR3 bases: TGTGCCTGGAACCTAGGTGGCAGGGCCTATGGCTACACCTTC.

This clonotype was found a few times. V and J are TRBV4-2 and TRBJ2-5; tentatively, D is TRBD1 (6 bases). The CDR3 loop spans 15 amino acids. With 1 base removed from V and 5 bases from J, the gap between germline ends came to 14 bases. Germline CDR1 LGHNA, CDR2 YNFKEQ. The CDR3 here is CASSQGQGSAETQYF. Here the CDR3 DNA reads TGTGCCAGCAGCCAAGGGCAGGGGAGCGCGGAGACCCAGTACTTC.

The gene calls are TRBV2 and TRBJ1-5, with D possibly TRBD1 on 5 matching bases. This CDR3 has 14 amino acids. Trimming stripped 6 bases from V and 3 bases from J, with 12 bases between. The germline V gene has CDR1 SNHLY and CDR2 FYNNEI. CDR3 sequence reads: CASRFQGLNQPQHF. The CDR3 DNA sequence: TGTGCCAGCAGATTCCAGGGCCTCAATCAGCCCCAGCATTTT.

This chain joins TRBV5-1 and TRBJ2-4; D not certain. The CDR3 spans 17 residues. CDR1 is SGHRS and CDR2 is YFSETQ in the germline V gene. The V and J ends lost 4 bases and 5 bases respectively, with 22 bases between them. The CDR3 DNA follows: TGCGCCAGCAGCCCTCAGTTTCGGTCCCCGGAGCAAAACATTCAGTACTTC. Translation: CASSPQFRSPEQNIQYF.

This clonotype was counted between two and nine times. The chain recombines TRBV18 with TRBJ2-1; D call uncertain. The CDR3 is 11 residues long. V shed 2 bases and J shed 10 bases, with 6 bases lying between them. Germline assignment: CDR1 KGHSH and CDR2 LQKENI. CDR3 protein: CASSPAVEQFF. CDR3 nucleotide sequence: TGTGCCAGCTCACCAGCGGTCGAGCAGTTCTTC.

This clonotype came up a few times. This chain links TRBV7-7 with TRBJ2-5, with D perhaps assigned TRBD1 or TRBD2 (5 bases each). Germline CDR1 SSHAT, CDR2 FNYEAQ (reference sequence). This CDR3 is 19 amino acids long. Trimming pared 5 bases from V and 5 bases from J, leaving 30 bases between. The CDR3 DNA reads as TGTGCCAGCAGCCGATATTTGACTATTGACGGCCAGGGTCGTGAGACCCAGTACTTC. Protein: CASSRYLTIDGQGRETQYF.

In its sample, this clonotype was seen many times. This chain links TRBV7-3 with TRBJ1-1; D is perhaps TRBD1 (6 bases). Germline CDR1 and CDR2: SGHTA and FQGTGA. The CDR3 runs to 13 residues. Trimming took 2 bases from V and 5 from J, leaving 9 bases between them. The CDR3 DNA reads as TGTGCCAGCAGCTTATTACAGGGAACTGAAGCTTTCTTT. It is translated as CASSLLQGTEAFF.

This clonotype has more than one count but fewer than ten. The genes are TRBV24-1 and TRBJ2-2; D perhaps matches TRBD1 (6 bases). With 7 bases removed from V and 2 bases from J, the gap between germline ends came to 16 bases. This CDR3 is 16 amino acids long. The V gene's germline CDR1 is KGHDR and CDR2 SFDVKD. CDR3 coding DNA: TGTGCCACCAGCCGGGACATACCAATCAACACCGGGGAGCTGTTTTTT. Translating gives CATSRDIPINTGELFF.

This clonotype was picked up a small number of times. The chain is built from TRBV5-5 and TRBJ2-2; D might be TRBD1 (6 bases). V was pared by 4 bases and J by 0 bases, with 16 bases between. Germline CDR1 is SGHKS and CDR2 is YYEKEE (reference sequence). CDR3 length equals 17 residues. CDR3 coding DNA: TGTGCCAGCAGCCCAGGGGCCAGGGGTTCGAACACCGGGGAGCTGTTTTTT. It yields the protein CASSPGARGSNTGELFF.

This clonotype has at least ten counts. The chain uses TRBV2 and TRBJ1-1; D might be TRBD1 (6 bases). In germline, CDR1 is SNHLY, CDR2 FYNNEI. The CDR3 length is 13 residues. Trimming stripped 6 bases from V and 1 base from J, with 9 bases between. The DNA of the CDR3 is TGTGCCAGCAGCGTACAGGGGAACACTGAAGCTTTCTTT. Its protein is CASSVQGNTEAFF.

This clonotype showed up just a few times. The CDR3 spells CASSDFSGGYEQYF. CDR3 sequence (DNA): TGTGCCAGCAGTGACTTCAGCGGGGGATACGAGCAGTACTTC. The chain couples TRBV27 to TRBJ2-7, with TRBD2 matching over 8 bases. The CDR3 runs to 14 residues. CDR1 and CDR2 from the germline V gene are MNHEY and SMNVEV (reference sequence). V shed 5 bases and J 4 bases; nucleotides not matched to a gene: 7.

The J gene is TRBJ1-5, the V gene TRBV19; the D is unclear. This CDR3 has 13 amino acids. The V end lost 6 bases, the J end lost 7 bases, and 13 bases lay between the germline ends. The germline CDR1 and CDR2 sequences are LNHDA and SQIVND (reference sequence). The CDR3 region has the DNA TGTGCCAGTAGCCTACTCGCTAGACAGCCCCAGCATTTT. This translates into CASSLLARQPQHF.

The CDR3 DNA sequence: TGCAGTGCTCCGGACGGTAATGAAAAACTGTTTTTT. Its protein product is CSAPDGNEKLFF. V is TRBV20-1 and J is TRBJ1-4; no reliable D call. The length of the CDR3 is 12 residues. Trimming pared 5 bases from V and 4 bases from J, leaving 8 bases between. The germline gives CDR1 DFQATT, CDR2 SNEGSKA (reference sequence).

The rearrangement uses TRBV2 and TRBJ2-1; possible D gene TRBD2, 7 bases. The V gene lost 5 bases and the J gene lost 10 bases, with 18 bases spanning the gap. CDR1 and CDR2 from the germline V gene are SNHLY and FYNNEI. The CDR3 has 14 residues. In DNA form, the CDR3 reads TGTGCCAGCAGTCCTGGGTCGGGGGGCAACGAGCAGTTCTTC. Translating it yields CASSPGSGGNEQFF.

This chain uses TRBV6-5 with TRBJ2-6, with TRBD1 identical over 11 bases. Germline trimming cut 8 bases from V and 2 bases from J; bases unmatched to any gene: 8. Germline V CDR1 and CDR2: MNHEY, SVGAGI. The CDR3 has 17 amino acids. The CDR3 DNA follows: TGTGCCAGCGCAAGATCGGGACAGGGGGCTGGGGCCAACGTCCTGACTTTC. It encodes CASARSGQGAGANVLTF.

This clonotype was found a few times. CDR3 bases: TGTGCCATCAGTGAGCCCCGACAGACTAAAGGAACTGGCTACACCTTC. The encoded protein is CAISEPRQTKGTGYTF. The chain has TRBV10-3 and TRBJ1-2; D is perhaps TRBD1 (5 bases). The CDR3 is 16 residues long. CDR1 and CDR2 (germline): ENHRY, SYGVKD. The V and J ends lost 2 bases and 7 bases respectively, with 20 bases between them.

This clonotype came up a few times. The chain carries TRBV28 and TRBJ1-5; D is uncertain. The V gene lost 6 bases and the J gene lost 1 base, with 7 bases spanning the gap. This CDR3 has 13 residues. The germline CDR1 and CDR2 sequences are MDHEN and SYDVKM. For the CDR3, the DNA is TGTGCCAGCAGGTACACAAGCAATCAGCCCCAGCATTTT. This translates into CASRYTSNQPQHF.

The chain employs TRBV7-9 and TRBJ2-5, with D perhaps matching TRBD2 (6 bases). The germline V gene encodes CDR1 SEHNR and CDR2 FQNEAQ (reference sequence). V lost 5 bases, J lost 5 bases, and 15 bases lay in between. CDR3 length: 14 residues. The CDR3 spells CASSRLGGAETQYF. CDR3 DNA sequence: TGTGCCAGCAGCCGTTTGGGGGGAGCGGAGACCCAGTACTTC. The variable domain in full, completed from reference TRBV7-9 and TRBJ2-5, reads DTGVSQNPRHKITKRGQNVTFRCDPISEHNRLYWYRQTLGQGPEFLTYFQNEAQLEKSRLLSDRFSAERPKGSFSTLEIQRTEQGDSAMYLCASSRLGGAETQYFGPGTRLLVL.

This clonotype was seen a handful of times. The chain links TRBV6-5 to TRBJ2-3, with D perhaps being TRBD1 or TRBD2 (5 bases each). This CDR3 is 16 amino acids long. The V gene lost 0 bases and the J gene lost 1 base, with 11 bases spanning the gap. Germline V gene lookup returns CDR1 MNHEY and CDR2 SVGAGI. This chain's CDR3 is CASSYSWGTGTDTQYF. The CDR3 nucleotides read TGTGCCAGCAGTTACTCGTGGGGGACGGGCACAGATACGCAGTATTTT.

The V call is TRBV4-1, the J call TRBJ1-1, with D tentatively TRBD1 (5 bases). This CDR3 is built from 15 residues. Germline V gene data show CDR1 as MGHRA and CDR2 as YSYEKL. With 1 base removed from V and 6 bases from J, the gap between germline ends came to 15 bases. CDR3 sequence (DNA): TGCGCCAGCAGCCAAGGCTGGGGGGAAGATGCTGAAGCTTTCTTT. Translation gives CASSQGWGEDAEAFF.

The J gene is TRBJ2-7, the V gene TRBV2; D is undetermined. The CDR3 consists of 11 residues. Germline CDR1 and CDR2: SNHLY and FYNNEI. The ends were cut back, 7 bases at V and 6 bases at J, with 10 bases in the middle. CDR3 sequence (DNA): TGTGCCAGCACCCCTCTGGGCGAGCAGTACTTC. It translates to CASTPLGEQYF.

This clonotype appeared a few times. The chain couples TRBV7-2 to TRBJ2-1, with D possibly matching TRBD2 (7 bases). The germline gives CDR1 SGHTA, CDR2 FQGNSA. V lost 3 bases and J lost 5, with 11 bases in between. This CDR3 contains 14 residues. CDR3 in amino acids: CASSFAGAHNEQFF. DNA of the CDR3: TGTGCCAGCAGCTTCGCGGGGGCCCACAATGAGCAGTTCTTC.

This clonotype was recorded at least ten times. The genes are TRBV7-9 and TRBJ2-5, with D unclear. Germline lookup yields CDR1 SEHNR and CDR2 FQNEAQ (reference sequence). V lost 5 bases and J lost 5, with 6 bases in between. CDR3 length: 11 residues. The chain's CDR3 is CASSAGETQYF. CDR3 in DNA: TGTGCCAGCAGCGCCGGGGAGACCCAGTACTTC.

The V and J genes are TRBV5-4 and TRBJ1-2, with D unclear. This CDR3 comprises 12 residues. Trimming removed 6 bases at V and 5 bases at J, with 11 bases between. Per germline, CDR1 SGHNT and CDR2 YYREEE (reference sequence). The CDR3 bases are TGTGCCAGCACCCCGGACCGGTATGGCTACACCTTC. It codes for CASTPDRYGYTF.

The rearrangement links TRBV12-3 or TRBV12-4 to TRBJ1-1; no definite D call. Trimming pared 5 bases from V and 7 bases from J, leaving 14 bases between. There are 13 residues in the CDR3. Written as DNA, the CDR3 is TGTGCCAGCAGTAACGTTGGGCAGAGTGAAGCTTTCTTT. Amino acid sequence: CASSNVGQSEAFF.

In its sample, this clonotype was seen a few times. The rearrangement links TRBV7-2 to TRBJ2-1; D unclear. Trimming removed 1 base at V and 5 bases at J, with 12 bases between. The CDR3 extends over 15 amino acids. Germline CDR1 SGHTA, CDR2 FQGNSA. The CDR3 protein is CASSLEVIGDNEQFF. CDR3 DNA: TGTGCCAGCAGCTTAGAAGTCATTGGAGACAATGAGCAGTTCTTC.